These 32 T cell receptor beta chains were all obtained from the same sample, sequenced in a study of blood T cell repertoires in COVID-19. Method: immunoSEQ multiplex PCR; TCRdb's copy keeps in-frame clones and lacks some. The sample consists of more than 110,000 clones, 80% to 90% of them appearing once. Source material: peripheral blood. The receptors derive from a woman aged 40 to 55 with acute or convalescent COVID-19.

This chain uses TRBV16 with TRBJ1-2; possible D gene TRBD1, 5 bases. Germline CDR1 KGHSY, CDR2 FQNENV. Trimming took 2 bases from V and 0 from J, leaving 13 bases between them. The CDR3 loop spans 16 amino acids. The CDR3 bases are TGTGCCAGCAGCCAAACCCAGGGAAGCGCTAACTATGGCTACACCTTC. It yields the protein CASSQTQGSANYGYTF.

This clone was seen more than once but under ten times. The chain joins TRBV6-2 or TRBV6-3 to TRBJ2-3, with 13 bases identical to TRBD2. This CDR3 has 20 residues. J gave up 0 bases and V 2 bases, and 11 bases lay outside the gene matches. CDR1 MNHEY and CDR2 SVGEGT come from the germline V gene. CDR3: CASSYRATGTSGTSTDTQYF. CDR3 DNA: TGTGCCAGCAGTTACCGGGCCACCGGGACTAGCGGGACTAGCACAGATACGCAGTATTTT.

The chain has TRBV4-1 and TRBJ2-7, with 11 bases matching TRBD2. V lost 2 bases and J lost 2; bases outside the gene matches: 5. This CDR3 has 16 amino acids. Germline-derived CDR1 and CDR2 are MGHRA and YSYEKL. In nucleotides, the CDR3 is TGCGCCAGCAGCCAAACCGGGACTAGCGGAACCTACGAGCAGTACTTC. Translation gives CASSQTGTSGTYEQYF.

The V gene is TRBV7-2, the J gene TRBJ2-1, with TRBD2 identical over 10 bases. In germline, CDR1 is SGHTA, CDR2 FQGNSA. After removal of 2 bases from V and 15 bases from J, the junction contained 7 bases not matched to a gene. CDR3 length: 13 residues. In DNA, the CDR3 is TGTGCCAGCAGCTTACTTGTTATAGCGGGAGGGTTCTTC. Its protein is CASSLLVIAGGFF.

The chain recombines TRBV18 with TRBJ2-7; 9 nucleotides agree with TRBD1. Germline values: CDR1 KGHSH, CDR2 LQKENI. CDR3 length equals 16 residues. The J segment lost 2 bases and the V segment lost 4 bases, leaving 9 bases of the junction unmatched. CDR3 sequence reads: CASSLGAGQGTYEQYF. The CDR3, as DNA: TGTGCCAGCTCACTAGGTGCGGGACAGGGAACCTACGAGCAGTACTTC. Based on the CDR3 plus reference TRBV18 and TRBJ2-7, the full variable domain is NAGVMQNPRHLVRRRGQEARLRCSPMKGHSHVYWYRQLPEEGLKFMVYLQKENIIDESGMPKERFSAEFPKEGPSILRIQQVVRGDSAAYFCASSLGAGQGTYEQYFGPGTRLTVT.

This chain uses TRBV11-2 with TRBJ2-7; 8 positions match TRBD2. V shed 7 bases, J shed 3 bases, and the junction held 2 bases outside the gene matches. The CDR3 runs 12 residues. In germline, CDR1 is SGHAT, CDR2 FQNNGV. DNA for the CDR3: TGTGCCAGCAAGAGCGGGGGCTACGAGCAGTACTTC. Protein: CASKSGGYEQYF.

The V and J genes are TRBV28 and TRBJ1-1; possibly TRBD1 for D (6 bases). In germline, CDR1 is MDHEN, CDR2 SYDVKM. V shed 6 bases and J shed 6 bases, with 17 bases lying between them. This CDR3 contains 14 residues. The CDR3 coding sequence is TGTGCCAGCAGAAGGGGGGGAGCGGGGGCTGAAGCTTTCTTT. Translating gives CASRRGGAGAEAFF.

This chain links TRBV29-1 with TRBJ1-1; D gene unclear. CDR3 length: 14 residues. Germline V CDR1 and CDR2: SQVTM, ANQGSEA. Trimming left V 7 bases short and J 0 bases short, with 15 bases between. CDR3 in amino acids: CSASEGPMNTEAFF. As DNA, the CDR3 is TGCAGCGCTTCCGAGGGCCCCATGAACACTGAAGCTTTCTTT.

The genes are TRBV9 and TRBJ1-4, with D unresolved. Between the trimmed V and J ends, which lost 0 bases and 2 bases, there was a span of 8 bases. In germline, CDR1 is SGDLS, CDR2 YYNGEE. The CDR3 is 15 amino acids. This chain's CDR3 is CASSVGGSTNEKLFF. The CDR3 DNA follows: TGTGCCAGCAGCGTAGGCGGTTCGACTAATGAAAAACTGTTTTTT.

The DNA of the CDR3 is TGTGCCAGCAGCCTAGGGACAGAAGAGACCCAGTACTTC. Its protein product is CASSLGTEETQYF. The chain has TRBV7-3 and TRBJ2-5; 7 nucleotides match TRBD1. Germline values: CDR1 SGHTA, CDR2 FQGTGA. V lost 5 bases, J lost 3 bases, and 3 bases stayed unmatched. This CDR3 has 13 amino acids. Combining the CDR3 with reference TRBV7-3 and TRBJ2-5 gives the whole variable domain GAGVSQTPSNKVTEKGKYVELRCDPISGHTALYWYRQSLGQGPEFLIYFQGTGAADDSGLPNDRFFAVRPEGSVSTLKIQRTERGDSAVYLCASSLGTEETQYFGPGTRLLVL.

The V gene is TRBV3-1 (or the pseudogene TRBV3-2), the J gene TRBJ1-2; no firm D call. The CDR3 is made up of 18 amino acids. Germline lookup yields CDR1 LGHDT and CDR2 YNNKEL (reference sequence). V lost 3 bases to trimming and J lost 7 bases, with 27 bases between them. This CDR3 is CASSQYGLTLSISGGYTF. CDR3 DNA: TGTGCCAGCAGCCAGTACGGACTCACTCTCTCTATCTCTGGTGGCTACACCTTC.

The CDR3 DNA sequence: TGCGCCAGCAGCCAAGGAAGTAACAGGGGGCGCACAGATACGCAGTATTTT. It yields the protein CASSQGSNRGRTDTQYF. This chain links TRBV4-3 with TRBJ2-3; 9 positions match TRBD1. Looked up from germline, CDR1 is LGHNA and CDR2 is YSLEER. J lost 1 base, V lost 1 base, and 6 bases had no gene match. The CDR3 is 17 residues long.

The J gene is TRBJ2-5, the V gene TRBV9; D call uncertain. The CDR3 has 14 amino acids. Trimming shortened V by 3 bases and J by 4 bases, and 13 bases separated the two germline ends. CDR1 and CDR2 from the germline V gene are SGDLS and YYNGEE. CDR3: CASSGLSFGETQYF. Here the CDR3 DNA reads TGTGCCAGCAGCGGACTTAGCTTCGGAGAGACCCAGTACTTC.

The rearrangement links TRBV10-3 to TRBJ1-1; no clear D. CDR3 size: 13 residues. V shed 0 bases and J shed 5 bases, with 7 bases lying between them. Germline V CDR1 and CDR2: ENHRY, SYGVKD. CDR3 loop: CAISESGGTEAFF. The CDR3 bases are TGTGCCATCAGTGAGTCTGGAGGGACTGAAGCTTTCTTT.

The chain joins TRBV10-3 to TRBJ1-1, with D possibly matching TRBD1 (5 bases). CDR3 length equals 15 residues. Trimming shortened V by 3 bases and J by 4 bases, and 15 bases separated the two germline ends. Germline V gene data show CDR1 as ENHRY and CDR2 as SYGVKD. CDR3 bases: TGTGCCATCAGTGAACAGAAAGGACAAGCCACTGAAGCTTTCTTT. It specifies CAISEQKGQATEAFF.

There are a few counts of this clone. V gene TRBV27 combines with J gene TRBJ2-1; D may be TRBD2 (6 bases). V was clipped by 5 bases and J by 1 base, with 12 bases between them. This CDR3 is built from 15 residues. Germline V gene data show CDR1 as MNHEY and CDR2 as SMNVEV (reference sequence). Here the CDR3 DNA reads TGTGCCAGCAGTACCTTCGGGGGTTCCTACAATGAGCAGTTCTTC. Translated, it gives CASSTFGGSYNEQFF.

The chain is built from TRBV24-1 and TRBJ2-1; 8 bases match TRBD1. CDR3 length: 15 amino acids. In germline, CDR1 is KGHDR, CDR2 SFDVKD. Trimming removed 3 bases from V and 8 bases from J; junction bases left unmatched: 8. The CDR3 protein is CATSDTGGRGYEQFF. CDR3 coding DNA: TGTGCCACCAGTGATACAGGGGGGCGCGGCTATGAGCAGTTCTTC.

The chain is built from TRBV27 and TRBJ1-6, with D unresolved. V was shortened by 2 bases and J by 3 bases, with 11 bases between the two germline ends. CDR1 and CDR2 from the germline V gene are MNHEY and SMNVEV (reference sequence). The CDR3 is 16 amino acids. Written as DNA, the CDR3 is TGTGCCAGCAGTTTAACGCAGACAATCTATAATTCACCCCTCCACTTT. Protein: CASSLTQTIYNSPLHF.

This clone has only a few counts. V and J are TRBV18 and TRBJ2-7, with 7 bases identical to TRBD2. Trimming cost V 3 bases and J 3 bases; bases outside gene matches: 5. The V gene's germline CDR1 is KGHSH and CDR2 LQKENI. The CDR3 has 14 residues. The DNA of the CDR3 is TGTGCCAGCTCACCTGCAGCGGGAAACTACGAGCAGTACTTC. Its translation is CASSPAAGNYEQYF.

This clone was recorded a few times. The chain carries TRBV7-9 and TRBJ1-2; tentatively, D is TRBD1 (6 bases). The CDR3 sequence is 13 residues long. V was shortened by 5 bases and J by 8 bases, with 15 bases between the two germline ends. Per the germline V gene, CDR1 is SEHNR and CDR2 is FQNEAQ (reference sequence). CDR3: CASSQADRMGYTF. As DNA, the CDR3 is TGTGCCAGCAGCCAGGCCGACAGGATGGGCTACACCTTC.

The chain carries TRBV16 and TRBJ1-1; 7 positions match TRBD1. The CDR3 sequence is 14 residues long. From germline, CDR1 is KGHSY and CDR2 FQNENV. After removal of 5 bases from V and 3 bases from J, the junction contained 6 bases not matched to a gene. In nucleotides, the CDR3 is TGTGCCAGCAGCTTCCAGGGGGGCGACACTGAAGCTTTCTTT. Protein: CASSFQGGDTEAFF.

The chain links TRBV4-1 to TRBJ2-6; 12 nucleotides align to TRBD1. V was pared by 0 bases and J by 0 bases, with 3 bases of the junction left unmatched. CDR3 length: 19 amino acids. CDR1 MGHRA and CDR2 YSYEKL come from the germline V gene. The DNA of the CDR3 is TGCGCCAGCAGCCAAGAGGGACAGGGGGCCGCCTCTGGGGCCAACGTCCTGACTTTC. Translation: CASSQEGQGAASGANVLTF.

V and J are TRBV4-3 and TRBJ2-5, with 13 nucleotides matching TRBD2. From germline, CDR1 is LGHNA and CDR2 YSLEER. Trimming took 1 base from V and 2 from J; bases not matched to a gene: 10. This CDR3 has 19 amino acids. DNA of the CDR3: TGCGCCAGCAGCCAAGGACGACTAGCGGGAGGATATGGGCAAGAGACCCAGTACTTC. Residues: CASSQGRLAGGYGQETQYF.

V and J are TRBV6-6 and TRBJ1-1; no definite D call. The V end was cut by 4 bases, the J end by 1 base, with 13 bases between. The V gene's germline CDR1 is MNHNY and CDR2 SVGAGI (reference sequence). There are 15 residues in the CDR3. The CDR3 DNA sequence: TGTGCCAGCAGTTCGACGTCGGGGAAGAACACTGAAGCTTTCTTT. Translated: CASSSTSGKNTEAFF.

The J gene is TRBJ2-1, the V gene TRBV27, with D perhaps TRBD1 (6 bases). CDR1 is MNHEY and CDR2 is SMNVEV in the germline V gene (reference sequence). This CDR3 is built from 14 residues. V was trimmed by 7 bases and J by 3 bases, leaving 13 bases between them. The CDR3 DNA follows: TGTGCCAGCAACGGTGGACAGTACTACAATGAGCAGTTCTTC. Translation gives CASNGGQYYNEQFF.

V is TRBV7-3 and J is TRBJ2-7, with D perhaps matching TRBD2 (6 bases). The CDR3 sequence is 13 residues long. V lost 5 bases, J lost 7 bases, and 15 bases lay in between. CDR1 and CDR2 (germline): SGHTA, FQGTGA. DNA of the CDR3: TGTGCCAGCAGCCCGGGACTGGGGCGTGAGCAGTACTTC. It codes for CASSPGLGREQYF. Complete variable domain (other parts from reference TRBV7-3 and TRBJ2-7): GAGVSQTPSNKVTEKGKYVELRCDPISGHTALYWYRQSLGQGPEFLIYFQGTGAADDSGLPNDRFFAVRPEGSVSTLKIQRTERGDSAVYLCASSPGLGREQYFGPGTRLTVT.

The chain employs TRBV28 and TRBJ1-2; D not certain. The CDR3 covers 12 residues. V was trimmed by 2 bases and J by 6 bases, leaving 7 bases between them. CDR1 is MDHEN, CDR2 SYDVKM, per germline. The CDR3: CASSLGGHGYTF. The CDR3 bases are TGTGCCAGCAGTTTAGGAGGCCATGGCTACACCTTC.

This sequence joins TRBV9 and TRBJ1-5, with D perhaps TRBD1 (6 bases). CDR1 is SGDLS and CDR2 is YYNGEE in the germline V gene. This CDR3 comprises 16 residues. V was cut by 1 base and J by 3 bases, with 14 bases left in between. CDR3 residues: CASSVRETGHNQPQHF. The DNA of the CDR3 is TGTGCCAGCAGCGTACGCGAGACAGGTCACAATCAGCCCCAGCATTTT.

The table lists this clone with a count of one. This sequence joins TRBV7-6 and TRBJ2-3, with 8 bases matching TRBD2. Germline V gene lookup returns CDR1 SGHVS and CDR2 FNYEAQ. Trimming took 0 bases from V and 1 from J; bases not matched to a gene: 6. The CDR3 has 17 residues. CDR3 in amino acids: CASSLAPGGGGTDTQYF. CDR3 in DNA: TGTGCCAGCAGCTTAGCGCCCGGGGGGGGAGGCACAGATACGCAGTATTTT.

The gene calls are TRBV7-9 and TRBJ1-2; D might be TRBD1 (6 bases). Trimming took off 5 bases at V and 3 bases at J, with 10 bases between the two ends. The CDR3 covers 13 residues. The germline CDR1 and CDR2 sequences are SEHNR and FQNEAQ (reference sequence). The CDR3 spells CASSRGQYYGYTF. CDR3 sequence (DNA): TGTGCCAGCAGCCGAGGACAGTACTATGGCTACACCTTC.

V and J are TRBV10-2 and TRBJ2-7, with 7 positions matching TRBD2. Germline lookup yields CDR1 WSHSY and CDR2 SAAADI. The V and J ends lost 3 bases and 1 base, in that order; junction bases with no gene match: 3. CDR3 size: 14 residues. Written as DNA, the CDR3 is TGCGCCAGCAGTGAAGCGGGGATGTCCTACGAGCAGTACTTC. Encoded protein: CASSEAGMSYEQYF.

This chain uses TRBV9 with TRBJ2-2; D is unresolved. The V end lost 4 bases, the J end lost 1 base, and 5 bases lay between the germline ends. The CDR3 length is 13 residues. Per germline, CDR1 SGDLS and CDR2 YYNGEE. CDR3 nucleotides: TGTGCCAGCAGCCCTTTGAACACCGGGGAGCTGTTTTTT. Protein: CASSPLNTGELFF.